These 28 T cell receptor beta chains originate from one sample sequenced in a study of untreated major depressive disorder (dated by TCRdb to 2016 to 2019). The research as a whole found: In CD4+ T cells, sequencing confirmed that depressed patients used TRBV05-01 (Vbeta 5.1) more than controls did, with a one-tailed test giving p = 0.040.

The antigens for these receptors are not known. Libraries were prepared through the immunoSEQ multiplex PCR assay. In its TCRdb copy, this immuneACCESS table keeps in-frame sequences only and misses some clones. Where compared with another copy, unresolved V genes explain less than half of these, and the others have no known cause. This sample lists 15,000 to 20,000 clones; 92% were detected once. The ten largest clonotypes hold roughly 0.6% of the sample. Material: CD4+ T cells from PBMCs. The receptors were gathered from a woman between 40 and 50 years old with major depressive disorder.

As to this clone: At one end the junction does not follow the germline gene, possibly because of a read error. The V and J genes are TRBV2 and TRBJ2-1; 8 bases are shared with TRBD1. This CDR3 region has 14 residues. The germline gives CDR1 SNHLY, CDR2 FYNNEI. The CDR3 region has the DNA TGTGCCAGCCTTAACAGGGGGTTGGACAATGAGCAGCTCTTC. Amino acid sequence: CASLNRGLDNEQLF.

The CDR3 is CAIGGLYNEQFF. In nucleotides, the CDR3 is TGTGCCATCGGAGGACTTTACAATGAGCAGTTCTTC. The J gene is TRBJ2-1, the V gene TRBV10-3, with D perhaps matching TRBD2 (5 bases). Trimming cost V 8 bases and J 4 bases, with 9 bases left between them. Germline loops: CDR1 ENHRY, CDR2 SYGVKD. The CDR3 length is 12 residues.

The rearrangement links TRBV4-1 to TRBJ2-3; no definite D call. The CDR3 covers 16 residues. Germline lookup yields CDR1 MGHRA and CDR2 YSYEKL. Trimming removed 4 bases at V and 0 bases at J, with 14 bases between. In DNA form, the CDR3 reads TGCGCCAGCAGCCTCGAGCCTCTACCTAGCACAGATACGCAGTATTTT. Translated, it gives CASSLEPLPSTDTQYF.

V gene TRBV5-1 combines with J gene TRBJ2-2; D uncertain. Germline CDR1 reads SGHRS; CDR2 reads YFSETQ. This CDR3 comprises 15 residues. V was trimmed by 0 bases and J by 0 bases, leaving 6 bases between them. CDR3 bases: TGCGCCAGCAGCTTGGGGCAGTCGAACACCGGGGAGCTGTTTTTT. This gives the protein CASSLGQSNTGELFF.

The chain joins TRBV30 to TRBJ1-2; D perhaps matches TRBD1 (6 bases). The ends were cut back, 7 bases at V and 8 bases at J, with 17 bases in the middle. Germline V lookup: CDR1 GTSNPN, CDR2 SVGIG (reference sequence). The CDR3 is made up of 12 amino acids. CDR3 residues: CAFGSGVGGYTF. CDR3 sequence (DNA): TGTGCCTTTGGCTCAGGGGTGGGCGGCTACACCTTC.

The chain has TRBV5-1 and TRBJ1-2; D gene ambiguous. Germline V CDR1 and CDR2: SGHRS, YFSETQ. Deletions cut 0 bases from V and 5 bases from J, with 8 bases between. The CDR3 has 13 residues. Written as DNA, the CDR3 is TGCGCCAGCAGCTTGGCCGGGCAGTATGGCTACACCTTC. Amino acids: CASSLAGQYGYTF.

The chain has TRBV18 and TRBJ1-6, with D perhaps matching TRBD1 (6 bases). With 1 base removed from V and 7 bases from J, the gap between germline ends came to 8 bases. CDR1 and CDR2 from the germline V gene are KGHSH and LQKENI. The CDR3 runs to 14 residues. The CDR3 sequence is CASSPLDRNSPLHF. CDR3 coding DNA: TGTGCCAGCTCACCACTGGACAGAAATTCACCCCTCCACTTT. Using reference TRBV18 and TRBJ1-6 for the parts outside the CDR3, the full variable domain is NAGVMQNPRHLVRRRGQEARLRCSPMKGHSHVYWYRQLPEEGLKFMVYLQKENIIDESGMPKERFSAEFPKEGPSILRIQQVVRGDSAAYFCASSPLDRNSPLHFGNGTRLTVT.

V usage is TRBV30 and J usage is TRBJ2-7; 7 bases are shared with TRBD1. The CDR3 totals 14 residues. Per germline, CDR1 GTSNPN and CDR2 SVGIG (reference sequence). V dropped 2 bases and J dropped 0; count of bases not matched to a gene: 4. The CDR3 DNA reads as TGTGCCTGGAGTATAGGGGGCGACTCCTACGAGCAGTACTTC. It is translated as CAWSIGGDSYEQYF.

The chain links TRBV2 to TRBJ2-3; 8 bases map to TRBD2. The CDR3 length is 13 residues. J lost 2 bases, V lost 6 bases, and 1 base had no gene match. Germline assignment: CDR1 SNHLY and CDR2 FYNNEI. The CDR3 nucleotides are TGTGCCAGCAGACTAGCGGACACAGATACGCAGTATTTT. Translated: CASRLADTDTQYF.

The chain uses TRBV27 and TRBJ1-1, with D hard to call. The germline V and J ends were trimmed by 6 bases and 3 bases, with 8 bases remaining between them. The CDR3 length is 12 residues. CDR1 MNHEY and CDR2 SMNVEV come from the germline V gene (reference sequence). Written as DNA, the CDR3 is TGTGCCAGCAGATCCAGCCACACTGAAGCTTTCTTT. This codes for CASRSSHTEAFF.

DNA of the CDR3: TGCGCCAGCAGCTTGGCCCGGACAGGGACCAACTATGGCTACACCTTC. It translates to CASSLARTGTNYGYTF. V gene TRBV5-1 combines with J gene TRBJ1-2; 8 nucleotides match TRBD1. The ends lost 0 bases at V and 2 bases at J; junction bases unmatched: 6. This CDR3 comprises 16 residues. Germline V gene sequence: CDR1 SGHRS, CDR2 YFSETQ.

The chain links TRBV7-8 to TRBJ2-4; D not certain. V lost 5 bases to trimming and J lost 0 bases, with 5 bases between them. From germline, CDR1 is SGHVS and CDR2 FQNEAQ. CDR3 length equals 13 residues. CDR3 sequence (DNA): TGTGCCAGCAGCCCGACAGCCAAAAACATTCAGTACTTC. It encodes CASSPTAKNIQYF.

The rearrangement joins TRBV11-3 to TRBJ2-2; D remains unclear. There are 15 residues in the CDR3. Germline CDR1 SGHNT, CDR2 YENEEA. The V end was cut by 5 bases, the J end by 2 bases, with 12 bases between. The CDR3 sequence: CASSQHSSNTGELFF. CDR3 coding DNA: TGTGCCAGCAGCCAACACAGCAGTAACACCGGGGAGCTGTTTTTT.

The rearrangement uses TRBV10-1 and TRBJ1-4, with D possibly matching TRBD1 (5 bases). There are 15 residues in the CDR3. The germline V gene encodes CDR1 WNHNN and CDR2 SYGVQD (reference sequence). The V end lost 6 bases, the J end lost 1 base, and 12 bases lay between the germline ends. The CDR3 region is CASSRGGGTNEKLFF. The CDR3 DNA reads as TGCGCCAGCAGCCGAGGCGGGGGAACTAATGAAAAACTGTTTTTT.

The V gene is TRBV6-5, the J gene TRBJ1-5, with D possibly matching TRBD1 (5 bases). V dropped 8 bases and J dropped 3 bases, with 11 bases sitting between them. The germline CDR1 and CDR2 sequences are MNHEY and SVGAGI. The CDR3 covers 13 residues. CDR3 bases: TGTGCCAGCGCTCAGGGAGACAATCAGCCCCAGCATTTT. It encodes CASAQGDNQPQHF.

This chain links TRBV4-3 with TRBJ1-1, with a tentative D call TRBD1 (5 bases). This CDR3 spans 13 amino acids. Germline-derived CDR1 and CDR2 are LGHNA and YSLEER. Deletions cut 3 bases from V and 10 bases from J, with 15 bases between. In DNA, the CDR3 is TGCGCCAGCAGCCACGGGACGCGGGAGAGAGCTTTCTTT. Protein product: CASSHGTRERAFF.

The chain uses TRBV5-1 and TRBJ1-3; perhaps TRBD1 as D (6 bases). V lost 4 bases and J 0 bases, leaving 11 bases between the germline ends. Germline V gene data show CDR1 as SGHRS and CDR2 as YFSETQ. The CDR3 runs 15 residues. The CDR3 DNA is TGCGCCAGCAGCAGAACAGGGAACTCTGGAAACACCATATATTTT. Encoded protein: CASSRTGNSGNTIYF.

The rearrangement joins TRBV6-5 to TRBJ2-7; possible D gene TRBD1, 6 bases. Germline assignment: CDR1 MNHEY and CDR2 SVGAGI. Between the trimmed V and J ends, which lost 5 bases and 7 bases, there was a span of 21 bases. This CDR3 is 15 amino acids long. The CDR3 DNA reads TGTGCCAGCAGTCGGTACACACAGGGTACGGGAGAGCAGTACTTC. Protein sequence: CASSRYTQGTGEQYF.

J is TRBJ2-6 and V is TRBV2; no reliable D call. The V gene's germline CDR1 is SNHLY and CDR2 FYNNEI. V was trimmed by 4 bases and J by 4 bases, leaving 11 bases between them. The CDR3 is made up of 15 amino acids. The CDR3 protein is CASSVFGRGANVLTF. The CDR3, as DNA: TGTGCCAGCAGTGTTTTTGGTAGGGGGGCCAACGTCCTGACTTTC. Together with reference TRBV2 and TRBJ2-6, the CDR3 gives the full variable domain: EPEVTQTPSHQVTQMGQEVILRCVPISNHLYFYWYRQILGQKVEFLVSFYNNEISEKSEIFDDQFSVERPDGSNFTLKIRSTKLEDSAMYFCASSVFGRGANVLTFGAGSRLTVL.

The rearrangement joins TRBV29-1 to TRBJ2-1; no clear D. Per the germline V gene, CDR1 is SQVTM and CDR2 is ANQGSEA. The V and J ends lost 6 bases and 0 bases respectively, with 12 bases between them. This CDR3 is built from 14 residues. In DNA form, the CDR3 reads TGCAGCGTCGTTGACCGCAGCTCCTACAATGAGCAGTTCTTC. Protein product: CSVVDRSSYNEQFF.

This chain connects TRBV28 to TRBJ1-2, with D perhaps TRBD1 (6 bases). The CDR3 length is 11 residues. CDR1 is MDHEN and CDR2 is SYDVKM in the germline V gene. The V end was cut by 11 bases, the J end by 5 bases, with 12 bases between. The CDR3 DNA follows: TGTGCCGTCTACCAGGGGTATGGCTACACCTTC. This sequence encodes CAVYQGYGYTF.

This clone occurred a few times. The V and J genes are TRBV30 and TRBJ1-2; D is unresolved. The CDR3 is made up of 13 amino acids. V was shortened by 0 bases and J by 5 bases, with 10 bases between the two germline ends. Germline CDR1 GTSNPN, CDR2 SVGIG (reference sequence). CDR3 DNA sequence: TGTGCCTGGAGTGTAACCCGGGAGTATGGCTACACCTTC. Protein: CAWSVTREYGYTF.

The gene calls are TRBV1 and TRBJ2-2. TRBV1 is a known pseudogene. The CDR3 is 15 residues long. The CDR3 loop is CTSSPGRRNTGELFF. In nucleotides, the CDR3 is TGCACCAGCAGCCCGGGACGAAGGAACACCGGGGAGCTGTTTTTT.

In its sample, this clone was seen once. This chain connects TRBV10-2 to TRBJ2-7; 9 nucleotides line up with TRBD2. Germline V gene lookup returns CDR1 WSHSY and CDR2 SAAADI. Trimming removed 3 bases from V and 6 bases from J; junction bases left unmatched: 6. CDR3 length: 14 amino acids. DNA of the CDR3: TGCGCCAGCAGTGATTTAGCGGGAGAGGGCGAGCAGTACGTC. It translates to CASSDLAGEGEQYV.

CDR3 loop: CASDDGQAGTDTQYF. CDR3 sequence (DNA): TGTGCCAGCGACGATGGACAGGCAGGGACAGATACGCAGTATTTT. The chain uses TRBV2 and TRBJ2-3; 7 positions agree with TRBD1. CDR1 is SNHLY, CDR2 FYNNEI, per germline. This CDR3 region has 15 residues. The trim removed 8 bases at V and 3 bases at J, leaving 11 bases unmatched.

V and J are TRBV6-5 and TRBJ1-2; a weak D match, TRBD1 (5 bases). Per germline, CDR1 MNHEY and CDR2 SVGAGI. This CDR3 has 14 amino acids. V was clipped by 6 bases and J by 4 bases, with 15 bases between them. CDR3 coding DNA: TGTGCCAGCAGGCTAGGAGGGACCTCCTATGGCTACACCTTC. This translates into CASRLGGTSYGYTF.

The chain combines TRBV5-4 with TRBJ2-1; 9 nucleotides agree with TRBD2. Looked up from germline, CDR1 is SGHNT and CDR2 is YYREEE (reference sequence). The CDR3 is 16 amino acids. With 5 bases clipped from V and 8 bases from J, the junction kept 14 bases outside the gene matches. In DNA, the CDR3 is TGTGCCAGCAGTCCACTGACACTAGCGGGCTCGGATGAGCAGTTCTTC. Its protein product is CASSPLTLAGSDEQFF. Supplemented by reference TRBV5-4 and TRBJ2-1, the full variable domain reads ETGVTQSPTHLIKTRGQQVTLRCSSQSGHNTVSWYQQALGQGPQFIFQYYREEENGRGNFPPRFSGLQFPNYSSELNVNALELDDSALYLCASSPLTLAGSDEQFFGPGTRLTVL.

The V call is TRBV9, the J call TRBJ2-1; D is unresolved. V was clipped by 2 bases and J by 0 bases, with 9 bases between them. CDR1 is SGDLS, CDR2 YYNGEE, per germline. The CDR3 is 15 amino acids. The chain's CDR3 is CASSVSATSYNEQFF. The CDR3 DNA reads TGTGCCAGCAGCGTGAGTGCCACCTCCTACAATGAGCAGTTCTTC.